These T cell receptor beta chains were read from a single sample in a study of blood T cell repertoires in COVID-19. Data came from immunoSEQ multiplex PCR; TCRdb stores just in-frame clones and leaves some out. The sample consists of about 110,000 clones, approximately 85% of them appearing once. Sequencing was done on a sample of peripheral blood. These receptors were collected from a man between 65 and 80 years old with acute or convalescent COVID-19. Each CDR3 is given with its conserved first and last residue. A D gene is named only where the DNA matches it firmly. Size is stated for part of the rows, as once, few or many counts, or as a class when the clone is expanded.

d_gene: NA
v_gene: TRBV28
j_gene: TRBJ1-2
abundance: few
CDR3nt: TGTGCCAGCATCGGACAGTCACTATATGGCTACACCTTC
CDR3aa: CASIGQSLYGYTF

d_gene: NA
v_gene: TRBV19
j_gene: TRBJ1-4
abundance: NA
CDR3nt: TGTGCCAGTAGTAGTTTCTTTCAGGTTGAAAAACTGTTTTTT
CDR3aa: CASSSFFQVEKLFF

d_gene: NA
v_gene: TRBV30
j_gene: TRBJ2-2
abundance: NA
CDR3nt: TGTGCCTGGGCCACACAGGGCACCGGGGAGCTGTTTTTT
CDR3aa: CAWATQGTGELFF

d_gene: NA
v_gene: TRBV6-5
j_gene: TRBJ1-1
abundance: NA
CDR3nt: TGTGCCAGCTCAATGAACACTGAAGCTTTCTTT
CDR3aa: CASSMNTEAFF

d_gene: TRBD2
v_gene: TRBV6-5
j_gene: TRBJ2-1
abundance: NA
CDR3nt: TGTGCCAGCAGTTCTAGGCCTAGCGGGGGGGCCCATGAGCAGTTCTTC
CDR3aa: CASSSRPSGGAHEQFF

d_gene: TRBD1
v_gene: TRBV19
j_gene: TRBJ2-1
abundance: NA
CDR3nt: TGTGCCAGTAGTCCGCCGGGACAGGGAAGGAATGAGCAGTTCTTC
CDR3aa: CASSPPGQGRNEQFF

d_gene: TRBD1
v_gene: TRBV28
j_gene: TRBJ1-5
abundance: NA
CDR3nt: TGTGCCAGCAGTTTACGACAGGGCTTACCTCAGCCCCAGCATTTT
CDR3aa: CASSLRQGLPQPQHF

d_gene: TRBD1
v_gene: TRBV5-1
j_gene: TRBJ1-4
abundance: NA
CDR3nt: TGCGCCAGCAGTATTGGAACAGGGGAGAATGAAAAACTGTTTTTT
CDR3aa: CASSIGTGENEKLFF

d_gene: NA
v_gene: TRBV5-1
j_gene: TRBJ1-4
abundance: NA
CDR3nt: TGCGCCAGCAGCACGGGAGGTAATGAAAAACTGTTTTTT
CDR3aa: CASSTGGNEKLFF

d_gene: NA
v_gene: TRBV5-1
j_gene: TRBJ2-5
abundance: NA
CDR3nt: TGCGCCAGCAGCTTGATAGTAGGGGCCCCGTACCAAGAGACCCAGTACTTC
CDR3aa: CASSLIVGAPYQETQYF

d_gene: NA
v_gene: TRBV19
j_gene: TRBJ1-5
abundance: NA
CDR3nt: TGTGCCAGTAGTCCCAGGGACACCTATAGCAATCAGCCCCAGCATTTT
CDR3aa: CASSPRDTYSNQPQHF

d_gene: TRBD1
v_gene: TRBV5-1
j_gene: TRBJ2-7
abundance: NA
CDR3nt: TGCGCCAGCAGCCCGGGACAGGGAAACTACGAGCAGTACTTC
CDR3aa: CASSPGQGNYEQYF

d_gene: TRBD1
v_gene: TRBV4-1
j_gene: TRBJ1-1
abundance: few
CDR3nt: TGCGCCAGCAGCCAAGAGGGGACAGGGAACACTGAAGCTTTCTTT
CDR3aa: CASSQEGTGNTEAFF

d_gene: NA
v_gene: TRBV25-1
j_gene: TRBJ2-2
abundance: NA
CDR3nt: TGTGCCAGCAGTGGAAACTCCCACACCGGGGAGCTGTTTTTT
CDR3aa: CASSGNSHTGELFF

d_gene: NA
v_gene: TRBV10-3
j_gene: TRBJ2-3
abundance: NA
CDR3nt: TGTGCCATCAGACCCGACAGACGCACAGATACGCAGTATTTT
CDR3aa: CAIRPDRRTDTQYF

d_gene: NA
v_gene: TRBV9
j_gene: TRBJ1-5
abundance: NA
CDR3nt: TGTGCCAGCAGCGTAGCAGGGAACCATCAGCCCCAGCATTTT
CDR3aa: CASSVAGNHQPQHF

d_gene: TRBD2
v_gene: TRBV3-1/TRBV3-2
j_gene: TRBJ2-3
abundance: NA
CDR3nt: TGTGCCAGCAGCCCTAGCGGGAGCTCAGATACGCAGTATTTT
CDR3aa: CASSPSGSSDTQYF

d_gene: NA
v_gene: TRBV7-3
j_gene: TRBJ2-1
abundance: NA
CDR3nt: TGTGCCAGCAGCTTTGGGACTGCTAATGAGCAGTTCTTC
CDR3aa: CASSFGTANEQFF

d_gene: TRBD1
v_gene: TRBV15
j_gene: TRBJ1-2
abundance: NA
CDR3nt: TGTGCCACCAGCGCACGGACAGGGGACGTCTATGGCTACACCTTC
CDR3aa: CATSARTGDVYGYTF

d_gene: TRBD1
v_gene: TRBV3-1/TRBV3-2
j_gene: TRBJ2-7
abundance: NA
CDR3nt: TGTGCCAGCGGACGGGACAGACCCTACGAGCAGTACTTC
CDR3aa: CASGRDRPYEQYF

d_gene: TRBD2
v_gene: TRBV7-3
j_gene: TRBJ2-1
abundance: NA
CDR3nt: TGTGCCAGCGGTCCAGCGGGAGGGAGATTGAATGAGCAGTTCTTC
CDR3aa: CASGPAGGRLNEQFF

d_gene: NA
v_gene: TRBV14
j_gene: TRBJ2-1
abundance: NA
CDR3nt: TGTGCCAGCAGCCAAGTCAGGGGCTCCTACAATGAGCAGTTCTTC
CDR3aa: CASSQVRGSYNEQFF

d_gene: NA
v_gene: TRBV7-7
j_gene: TRBJ2-2
abundance: NA
CDR3nt: TGTGCCAGCAGCTTAGCTTCCCAGAACACCGGGGAGCTGTTTTTT
CDR3aa: CASSLASQNTGELFF

d_gene: NA
v_gene: TRBV12-3/TRBV12-4
j_gene: TRBJ1-1
abundance: NA
CDR3nt: TGTGCCAGCTGGGGGGGGGCCTACACTGAAGCTTTCTTT
CDR3aa: CASWGGAYTEAFF

d_gene: TRBD1
v_gene: TRBV7-9
j_gene: TRBJ1-1
abundance: NA
CDR3nt: TGTGCCAGCAGCGTCCTCAGGGGGGACACTGAAGCTTTCTTT
CDR3aa: CASSVLRGDTEAFF

d_gene: TRBD1
v_gene: TRBV19
j_gene: TRBJ2-2
abundance: NA
CDR3nt: TGTGCCAGTAGTCCGAAGACAGGGGGAAACACCGGGGAGCTGTTTTTT
CDR3aa: CASSPKTGGNTGELFF

d_gene: TRBD1
v_gene: TRBV28
j_gene: TRBJ2-5
abundance: NA
CDR3nt: TGTGCCAGCAGTTCCCCCGGACAGGGTAGTGAGACCCAGTACTTC
CDR3aa: CASSSPGQGSETQYF

d_gene: TRBD1
v_gene: TRBV5-6
j_gene: TRBJ2-7
abundance: NA
CDR3nt: TGTGCCAGCAGCCTCATCACAGGGGCGTCTGGCGAGCAGTACTTC
CDR3aa: CASSLITGASGEQYF

d_gene: TRBD1
v_gene: TRBV19
j_gene: TRBJ1-4
abundance: NA
CDR3nt: TGTGCCAGTAGCCTGATGTCCGGCAGGGGGCGATCTAATGAAAAACTGTTTTTT
CDR3aa: CASSLMSGRGRSNEKLFF

d_gene: TRBD1
v_gene: TRBV7-2
j_gene: TRBJ1-3
abundance: NA
CDR3nt: TGTGCCAGCAGCTCGTCCAGGGGGCACCCCTCTGGAAACACCATATATTTT
CDR3aa: CASSSSRGHPSGNTIYF

d_gene: NA
v_gene: TRBV6-5
j_gene: TRBJ2-7
abundance: NA
CDR3nt: TGTGCCAGCAGTTCCAGGGTTGGCGAGCAGTACTTC
CDR3aa: CASSSRVGEQYF

d_gene: TRBD1
v_gene: TRBV2
j_gene: TRBJ1-5
abundance: once
CDR3nt: TGTGCCAGCAGCACAACAGGGGTCCCCAGTCAGCCCCAGCATTTT
CDR3aa: CASSTTGVPSQPQHF

d_gene: NA
v_gene: TRBV10-1
j_gene: TRBJ1-5
abundance: NA
CDR3nt: TGCGCCAGCAGTGAAGAGTCAGGGCAGCCCCAGCATTTT
CDR3aa: CASSEESGQPQHF

d_gene: NA
v_gene: TRBV25-1
j_gene: TRBJ2-7
abundance: few
CDR3nt: TGTGCCAGCTCCCGCGGTGGAAACTACGAGCAGTACTTC
CDR3aa: CASSRGGNYEQYF

d_gene: TRBD1
v_gene: TRBV15
j_gene: TRBJ2-3
abundance: once
CDR3nt: TGTGCCACCAGCAGAGATCGGGCAGGGGGAAGCACAGATACGCAGTATTTT
CDR3aa: CATSRDRAGGSTDTQYF

d_gene: NA
v_gene: TRBV5-4
j_gene: TRBJ1-1
abundance: NA
CDR3nt: TGTGCCAGCAGCCCCATACGGGGGGACCGGACTGAAGCTTTCTTT
CDR3aa: CASSPIRGDRTEAFF

d_gene: NA
v_gene: TRBV28
j_gene: TRBJ1-4
abundance: NA
CDR3nt: TGTGCCAGCAGTCGGGGGGGCACTAATGAAAAACTGTTTTTT
CDR3aa: CASSRGGTNEKLFF

d_gene: NA
v_gene: TRBV18
j_gene: TRBJ2-7
abundance: NA
CDR3nt: TGTGCCAGCTCACCCACGACCGGGGGCTACGAGCAGTACTTC
CDR3aa: CASSPTTGGYEQYF

d_gene: NA
v_gene: TRBV18
j_gene: TRBJ2-1
abundance: NA
CDR3nt: TGTGCCAGCTCACCACCAGAGAGCTCCTACAATGAGCAGTTCTTC
CDR3aa: CASSPPESSYNEQFF

d_gene: TRBD2
v_gene: TRBV5-1
j_gene: TRBJ2-1
abundance: NA
CDR3nt: TGCGCCAGCAGCAACCTAGCGGGAGTAAGCAATGAGCAGTTCTTC
CDR3aa: CASSNLAGVSNEQFF

d_gene: TRBD1
v_gene: TRBV7-3
j_gene: TRBJ2-2
abundance: NA
CDR3nt: TGTGCCAGCAGCAAACAGGGGGGCTCCACCGGGGAGCTGTTTTTT
CDR3aa: CASSKQGGSTGELFF

d_gene: TRBD1
v_gene: TRBV9
j_gene: TRBJ1-4
abundance: NA
CDR3nt: TGTGCCAGCAGCAAACCGGGACAGCAAATTAATGAAAAACTGTTTTTT
CDR3aa: CASSKPGQQINEKLFF